This TCR beta chain came from a study of identical twins. This clonotype was detected only a few times. V shed 5 bases and J shed 2 bases, with 9 bases lying between them. This CDR3 is built from 13 residues. Germline V gene lookup returns CDR1 MDHEN and CDR2 SYDVKM. Via MiXCR, TCRdb re-called the 5' RACE reads, giving one row per CDR3 protein. The table lists about 890,000 distinct CDR3 sequences, more than 9% of them singletons. These data are also associated with another study on yellow fever vaccine responses in identical twins. Per that study: Twins' T cell vaccine responses reportedly looked partly convergent, partly personalized.

This receptor was identified in a woman under 30 in good health. The V and J genes are TRBV28 and TRBJ1-2; no clear D gene. Sequenced sample: PBMCs. The CDR3, as DNA: TGTGCCAGCAGTGTTATTTCCAACTATGGCTACACCTTC. Encoded protein: CASSVISNYGYTF.